The 6 T cell receptor beta chains given below trace back to one sample, sequenced in a study of OX40 agonist ivuxolimab in advanced cancers. Assay used: immunoSEQ multiplex PCR; TCRdb lists only in-frame clones, some missing. The repertoire holds 89,000 or so clones, with roughly 88% as singletons. The sample was CD4+ or CD8+ T cells sorted from blood, taken in a trial of the OX40 agonist ivuxolimab. Receptors originate from an adult with an advanced solid tumor such as melanoma, head and neck, liver or kidney cancer.

The V gene is TRBV12-5, the J gene TRBJ2-1; no firm D call. Trimming left V 6 bases short and J 10 bases short, with 16 bases between. Germline lookup yields CDR1 LGHNT and CDR2 FRNRAP. The CDR3 is 13 amino acids. The CDR3: CASGPGPPGEQFF. CDR3 bases: TGTGCTAGTGGCCCCGGGCCTCCCGGGGAGCAGTTCTTC.

This clone appeared a few times. The J gene is TRBJ2-2, the V gene TRBV5-1; 10 bases match TRBD2. CDR1 is SGHRS, CDR2 YFSETQ, per germline. The CDR3 extends over 15 amino acids. V trimming: 6 bases; J trimming: 6 bases; junction bases outside the gene matches: 8. As DNA, the CDR3 is TGCGCCAGCACCGCTCTAGCGGGAGCTGCCGGGGAGCTGTTTTTT. Translated, it gives CASTALAGAAGELFF.

V and J are TRBV28 and TRBJ2-3; the D gene is possibly TRBD2 (6 bases). The length of the CDR3 is 13 residues. V was clipped by 6 bases and J by 6 bases, with 13 bases between them. Looked up from germline, CDR1 is MDHEN and CDR2 is SYDVKM. CDR3 sequence reads: CASSDGSVDTQYF. Here the CDR3 DNA reads TGTGCCAGCAGCGACGGGAGTGTTGATACGCAGTATTTT.

V is TRBV9 and J is TRBJ2-1; D gene uncertain. The germline CDR1 and CDR2 sequences are SGDLS and YYNGEE. There are 15 residues in the CDR3. With 2 bases removed from V and 0 bases from J, the gap between germline ends came to 9 bases. In DNA, the CDR3 is TGTGCCAGCAGCGTGGGCGTTAGCTCCTACAATGAGCAGTTCTTC. As protein: CASSVGVSSYNEQFF.

The chain combines TRBV6-4 with TRBJ2-6; the D gene is possibly TRBD2 (7 bases). CDR3 length equals 15 residues. Germline CDR1 MRHNA, CDR2 SNTAGT. V was clipped by 7 bases and J by 2 bases, with 12 bases between them. The DNA of the CDR3 is TGTGCCAGCAAGGAGGGGGGGCCTGGGGCCAACGTCCTGACTTTC. This sequence encodes CASKEGGPGANVLTF.

This sequence joins TRBV20-1 and TRBJ2-5; no firm D call. The CDR3 length is 11 residues. V was shortened by 8 bases and J by 5 bases, with 12 bases between the two germline ends. Looked up from germline, CDR1 is DFQATT and CDR2 is SNEGSKA (reference sequence). The CDR3 sequence: CSPLIRETQYF. CDR3 DNA: TGCAGTCCGTTGATTCGGGAGACCCAGTACTTC.